A single sample is the source of the 26 T cell receptor beta chains below, sequenced in a study of technical replicates of blood from several donors. The protocol was immunoSEQ multiplex PCR, while the TCRdb copy is restricted to in-frame clones and leaves out a portion. The sample consists of about 78,000 clones, about 95% of them appearing once. Sequenced input: T cells isolated from PBMCs. These TCRs come from a human donor in good health.

The rearrangement links TRBV18 to TRBJ1-2; 7 positions match TRBD1. The CDR3 loop spans 13 amino acids. The V gene end was trimmed by 6 bases and the J gene end by 5 bases; junction bases not matched to a gene: 6. Germline loops: CDR1 KGHSH, CDR2 LQKENI. CDR3 region: CASSGTEVYGYTF. Here the CDR3 DNA reads TGTGCCAGCTCGGGGACAGAAGTTTATGGCTACACCTTC. The entire variable domain, with the rest obtained from reference TRBV18 and TRBJ1-2, is as follows: NAGVMQNPRHLVRRRGQEARLRCSPMKGHSHVYWYRQLPEEGLKFMVYLQKENIIDESGMPKERFSAEFPKEGPSILRIQQVVRGDSAAYFCASSGTEVYGYTFGSGTRLTVV.

The gene calls are TRBV30 and TRBJ2-3, with 7 bases lining up with TRBD2. The CDR3 is made up of 16 amino acids. The V gene end was trimmed by 1 base and the J gene end by 0 bases; junction bases not matched to a gene: 7. Germline loops: CDR1 GTSNPN, CDR2 SVGIG (reference sequence). CDR3 DNA: TGTGCCTGGAGTGGATCACTAGCGCTGAGCACAGATACGCAGTATTTT. The encoded protein is CAWSGSLALSTDTQYF.

V gene TRBV5-6 combines with J gene TRBJ2-7; a weak D match, TRBD2 (5 bases). Trimming pared 1 base from V and 6 bases from J, leaving 26 bases between. Germline CDR1 SGHDT, CDR2 YYEEEE. This CDR3 is built from 18 residues. The CDR3 spells CASSLFLSLRGDTFEQYF. CDR3 in DNA: TGTGCCAGCAGCTTGTTCCTTTCTCTTCGGGGTGACACTTTCGAGCAGTACTTC.

This clone was observed once. This chain uses TRBV11-3 with TRBJ1-1; the D gene is possibly TRBD1 (5 bases). Germline V gene lookup returns CDR1 SGHNT and CDR2 YENEEA. Trimming cost V 5 bases and J 7 bases, with 14 bases left between them. This CDR3 is 13 amino acids long. The CDR3 spells CASSPRQFIEAFF. Here the CDR3 DNA reads TGTGCCAGCAGCCCCCGACAGTTTATTGAAGCTTTCTTT.

This clone was counted a single time. The chain uses TRBV6-5 and TRBJ1-1; D is unclear. V was clipped by 7 bases and J by 1 base, with 16 bases between them. Germline CDR1 is MNHEY and CDR2 is SVGAGI. The CDR3 length is 15 residues. As DNA, the CDR3 is TGTGCCAGCACTCTCTACCCCCAAACGAACACTGAAGCTTTCTTT. Residues: CASTLYPQTNTEAFF.

This chain joins TRBV19 and TRBJ2-3, with a weak D call TRBD2 (6 bases). V was pared by 2 bases and J by 11 bases, with 14 bases between. The germline CDR1 and CDR2 sequences are LNHDA and SQIVND (reference sequence). The CDR3 contains 13 residues. The chain's CDR3 is CASSIRATGGQYF. As DNA, the CDR3 is TGTGCCAGTAGTATAAGGGCCACCGGGGGGCAGTATTTT. The complete variable domain, with remaining parts taken from reference TRBV19 and TRBJ2-3, reads DGGITQSPKYLFRKEGQNVTLSCEQNLNHDAMYWYRQDPGQGLRLIYYSQIVNDFQKGDIAEGYSVSREKKESFPLTVTSAQKNPTAFYLCASSIRATGGQYFGPGTRLTVL.

V and J are TRBV28 and TRBJ1-1; a weak D match, TRBD1 (5 bases). Germline lookup yields CDR1 MDHEN and CDR2 SYDVKM. CDR3 length: 12 residues. Trimming took 8 bases from V and 3 from J, leaving 10 bases between them. The CDR3 DNA reads TGTGCCAGCCTCGACAGTTACACTGAAGCTTTCTTT. Its protein product is CASLDSYTEAFF.

This clone has only one observation. V is TRBV2 and J is TRBJ2-5; 9 bases fit TRBD1. The junction had 8 bases not matched to a gene; V was cut back by 8 bases and J by 1 base. CDR3 length: 15 residues. Germline CDR1 SNHLY, CDR2 FYNNEI. CDR3 coding DNA: TGTGCCAGCGGGGGACAGGGAGGATTCCAAGAGACCCAGTACTTC. This codes for CASGGQGGFQETQYF.

The chain carries TRBV4-1 and TRBJ1-5; 10 nucleotides line up with TRBD1. CDR3 length: 17 residues. The J segment lost 5 bases and the V segment lost 0 bases, leaving 7 bases of the junction unmatched. Germline lookup yields CDR1 MGHRA and CDR2 YSYEKL. The CDR3 bases are TGCGCCAGCAGCCAAGATGGCGGGACAGGGGTATATCAGCCCCAGCATTTT. This codes for CASSQDGGTGVYQPQHF.

The V call is TRBV27, the J call TRBJ2-1, with 8 positions matching TRBD2. The CDR3 spans 15 residues. After removal of 5 bases from V and 0 bases from J, the junction contained 3 bases not matched to a gene. Germline V gene data show CDR1 as MNHEY and CDR2 as SMNVEV (reference sequence). In nucleotides, the CDR3 is TGTGCCAGCAGTCGGGGGGGAACCTCCTACAATGAGCAGTTCTTC. Amino acid sequence: CASSRGGTSYNEQFF.

The V gene is TRBV6-6, the J gene TRBJ2-7; D is perhaps TRBD1 (5 bases). Per the germline V gene, CDR1 is MNHNY and CDR2 is SVGAGI (reference sequence). The CDR3 covers 14 residues. Trimming cost V 0 bases and J 1 base, with 7 bases left between them. This CDR3 is CASSYSTVSYEQYF. CDR3 bases: TGTGCCAGCAGTTACTCGACAGTTTCCTACGAGCAGTACTTC.

V and J are TRBV9 and TRBJ2-7; a possible D gene is TRBD1 (5 bases). V dropped 4 bases and J dropped 2 bases, with 13 bases sitting between them. The germline CDR1 and CDR2 sequences are SGDLS and YYNGEE. The length of the CDR3 is 14 residues. The CDR3: CASSPGSIAYEQYF. Written as DNA, the CDR3 is TGTGCCAGCAGCCCAGGGTCAATTGCCTACGAGCAGTACTTC.

The chain has TRBV15 and TRBJ1-1; D is uncertain. The V end was cut by 0 bases, the J end by 7 bases, with 6 bases between. This CDR3 is 12 amino acids long. Germline assignment: CDR1 LNHNV and CDR2 YYDKDF (reference sequence). The CDR3 sequence is CATSRDYNEAFF. In DNA, the CDR3 is TGTGCCACCAGCAGAGATTACAATGAAGCTTTCTTT. The whole variable domain, filled in from reference TRBV15 and TRBJ1-1, reads DAMVIQNPRYQVTQFGKPVTLSCSQTLNHNVMYWYQQKSSQAPKLLFHYYDKDFNNEADTPDNFQSRRPNTSFCFLDIRSPGLGDTAMYLCATSRDYNEAFFGQGTRLTVV.

The chain employs TRBV6-5 and TRBJ1-4; D perhaps matches TRBD1 (5 bases). Trimming took off 4 bases at V and 10 bases at J, with 13 bases between the two ends. Germline CDR1 MNHEY, CDR2 SVGAGI. This CDR3 region has 13 residues. In DNA form, the CDR3 reads TGTGCCAGCAGTTTCCTTCAGGGTGCAAAACTGTTTTTT. Translation gives CASSFLQGAKLFF.

This clone is a singleton in its sample. The chain has TRBV19 and TRBJ2-1, with 9 bases matching TRBD1. CDR1 LNHDA and CDR2 SQIVND come from the germline V gene (reference sequence). Trimming cost V 3 bases and J 7 bases; bases outside gene matches: 1. The CDR3 is made up of 13 amino acids. The CDR3 DNA follows: TGTGCCAGTAGTATTGGGACAGGGAATGAGCAGTTCTTC. Translated, it gives CASSIGTGNEQFF.

The chain links TRBV18 to TRBJ2-7; tentative D call: TRBD1 (7 bases). V was trimmed by 4 bases and J by 5 bases, leaving 9 bases between them. Germline values: CDR1 KGHSH, CDR2 LQKENI. The CDR3 sequence is 12 residues long. The CDR3 here is CASSLRGDEQYF. The CDR3 DNA reads TGTGCCAGCTCACTCAGGGGGGACGAGCAGTACTTC.

Only one count was recorded for this clone. The chain combines TRBV14 with TRBJ2-3; TRBD2 agrees at 9 bases. The CDR3 length is 17 residues. J lost 0 bases, V lost 4 bases, and 8 bases had no gene match. Germline V lookup: CDR1 SGHDN, CDR2 FVKESK. CDR3 amino acids: CASSRLAGPRSTDTQYF. CDR3 nucleotides: TGTGCCAGCAGCCGGCTAGCGGGACCCCGAAGCACAGATACGCAGTATTTT.

The V and J genes are TRBV5-8 and TRBJ2-2; 13 bases match TRBD2. The CDR3 loop spans 16 amino acids. V gave up 5 bases and J gave up 3 bases; unmatched junction bases: 4. Germline CDR1 reads SGHTS; CDR2 reads YDEGEE. As DNA, the CDR3 is TGTGCCAGCAGGTGGGGACTAGCGGGATACACCGGGGAGCTGTTTTTT. Protein sequence: CASRWGLAGYTGELFF. Full variable domain (rest looked up from reference TRBV5-8 and TRBJ2-2): EAGVTQSPTHLIKTRGQQATLRCSPISGHTSVYWYQQALGLGLQFLLWYDEGEERNRGNFPPRFSGRQFPNYSSELNVNALELEDSALYLCASRWGLAGYTGELFFGEGSRLTVL.

The chain couples TRBV4-1 to TRBJ1-1; maybe TRBD1 (6 bases). This CDR3 has 16 residues. The V end lost 1 base, the J end lost 5 bases, and 17 bases lay between the germline ends. Per germline, CDR1 MGHRA and CDR2 YSYEKL. CDR3 residues: CASSQVFSRGRTEAFF. DNA for the CDR3: TGCGCCAGCAGCCAAGTTTTCAGCAGGGGTCGGACTGAAGCTTTCTTT.

The chain carries TRBV4-1 and TRBJ2-1, with TRBD1 identical over 7 bases. V trimming: 4 bases; J trimming: 0 bases; junction bases outside the gene matches: 6. Germline assignment: CDR1 MGHRA and CDR2 YSYEKL. CDR3 length: 16 amino acids. The CDR3 protein is CASSRGQASSYNEQFF. In nucleotides, the CDR3 is TGCGCCAGCAGCCGTGGACAGGCGAGCTCCTACAATGAGCAGTTCTTC.

The chain uses TRBV7-9 and TRBJ2-2; 7 bases are a match to TRBD1. Germline CDR1 and CDR2: SEHNR and FQNEAQ (reference sequence). V lost 5 bases, J lost 6 bases, and 6 bases stayed unmatched. The CDR3 contains 14 residues. The CDR3 coding sequence is TGTGCCAGCAGCCGCGACAGGGTATCCGGGGAGCTGTTTTTT. Translated, it gives CASSRDRVSGELFF.

The table lists this clone with a count of one. The chain combines TRBV30 with TRBJ2-5; perhaps TRBD1 as D (6 bases). Trimming shortened V by 0 bases and J by 3 bases, and 11 bases separated the two germline ends. Germline V gene sequence: CDR1 GTSNPN, CDR2 SVGIG (reference sequence). CDR3 size: 14 residues. This CDR3 is CAWSVLGGKETQYF. CDR3 in DNA: TGTGCCTGGAGTGTACTAGGGGGAAAAGAGACCCAGTACTTC.

The rearrangement joins TRBV28 to TRBJ1-1, with D tentatively TRBD1 (6 bases). Trimming took off 3 bases at V and 1 base at J, with 15 bases between the two ends. This CDR3 is 16 amino acids long. Germline V gene sequence: CDR1 MDHEN, CDR2 SYDVKM. CDR3 protein: CASSLGYADRNTEAFF. CDR3 bases: TGTGCCAGCAGTTTGGGTTACGCGGACAGGAACACTGAAGCTTTCTTT.

The chain recombines TRBV7-6 with TRBJ2-7; tentatively, D is TRBD2 (6 bases). Trimming removed 3 bases from V and 3 bases from J, with 9 bases in between. Germline V gives CDR1 SGHVS, CDR2 FNYEAQ. CDR3 length equals 13 residues. The DNA for the CDR3 is TGTGCCAGCAGCTTCGCGGGAATCTACGAGCAGTACTTC. Translating gives CASSFAGIYEQYF.

This chain links TRBV9 with TRBJ1-4, with 8 nucleotides matching TRBD1. CDR1 and CDR2 from the germline V gene are SGDLS and YYNGEE. V was pared by 2 bases and J by 7 bases, with 7 bases of the junction left unmatched. The CDR3 length is 15 residues. This CDR3 reads CASSVGQGIAEKLFF. The CDR3 region has the DNA TGTGCCAGCAGCGTTGGACAGGGAATTGCTGAAAAACTGTTTTTT.

CDR3 sequence reads: CASRFGTENSPLHF. The CDR3 DNA reads as TGTGCCAGCAGATTCGGGACAGAGAATTCACCCCTCCACTTT. The chain is built from TRBV6-5 and TRBJ1-6; TRBD1 matches 7 bases. This CDR3 spans 14 amino acids. Germline V gene sequence: CDR1 MNHEY, CDR2 SVGAGI. Losses at the gene ends were 6 bases for V and 7 bases for J; bases not matched to a gene: 6.